This T cell receptor (beta chain) was identified during a study of CD8 T cells in Susac syndrome. CDR3 length: 13 amino acids. V was clipped by 4 bases and J by 2 bases, with 12 bases between them. Germline assignment: CDR1 SQVTM and CDR2 ANQGSEA. cDNA came from roughly 0.47 to 1 ug RNA primed by random hexamers. TCRdb ran MiXCR on the immunoSEQ multiplex PCR reads and lists one entry per CDR3 protein. The profile shows some 300,000 distinct CDR3 sequences, about 88% of them singletons. TEMRA cells were FACS-enriched, while CD8+ and CD4+ T cells were negatively isolated. The J gene is TRBJ2-7, the V gene TRBV29-1; TRBD1 is a possible D gene (6 bases). This receptor was identified in a human donor with multiple sclerosis. Sequenced sample: CD8+ T cells from PBMCs. This chain's CDR3 is CSVVPWDTYEQYF. In nucleotides, the CDR3 is TGCAGCGTTGTCCCTTGGGACACCTACGAGCAGTACTTC.